The clone carrying this T cell receptor (beta chain) was recorded at least ten times. The data derive from a study of T-cell reconstitution after alpha-beta-depleted transplantation in children. After removal of 1 base from V and 1 base from J, the junction contained 12 bases not matched to a gene. CDR1 is DFQATT, CDR2 SNEGSKA, per germline (reference sequence). CDR3 size: 19 residues. Molecular barcoding with unique molecular identifiers was used for the TCRbeta library. TCRdb ran MiXCR on the PCR reads and lists one entry per CDR3 protein. The top ten clones hold roughly 3.9% of a sample with more than 550,000 distinct CDR3 sequences, under 12% of them seen once.

Sequences were derived from PBMCs from the stem cell graft donor, sampled from the stem cell graft. The chain recombines TRBV20-1 with TRBJ2-1; 11 bases are shared with TRBD2. The origin of this receptor is a human donor who donated a stem cell graft to a child with acute myeloid leukemia. CDR3 region: CSARASQGGLAGSYNEQFF. In nucleotides, the CDR3 is TGCAGTGCTAGAGCCTCCCAGGGAGGACTAGCGGGTTCCTACAATGAGCAGTTCTTC.